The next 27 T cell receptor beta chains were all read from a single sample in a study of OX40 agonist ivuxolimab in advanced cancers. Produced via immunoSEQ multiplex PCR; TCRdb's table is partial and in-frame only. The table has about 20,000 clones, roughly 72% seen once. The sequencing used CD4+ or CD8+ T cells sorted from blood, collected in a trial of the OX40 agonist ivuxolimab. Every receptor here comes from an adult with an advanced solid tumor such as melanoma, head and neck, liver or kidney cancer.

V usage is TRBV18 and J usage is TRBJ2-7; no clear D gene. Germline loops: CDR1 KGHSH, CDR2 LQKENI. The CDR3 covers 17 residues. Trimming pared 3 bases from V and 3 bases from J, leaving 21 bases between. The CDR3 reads CASSPVPPSRINYEQYF. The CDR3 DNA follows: TGTGCCAGCTCACCGGTCCCTCCATCCAGGATTAACTACGAGCAGTACTTC.

Written as DNA, the CDR3 is TGTGCCAGTAGTATGTGGGGGACCAGCTCCTACGAGCAGTACTTC. It translates to CASSMWGTSSYEQYF. The chain combines TRBV19 with TRBJ2-7; the D call may be TRBD1 or TRBD2 (5 bases each). The V gene's germline CDR1 is LNHDA and CDR2 SQIVND (reference sequence). There are 15 residues in the CDR3. Trimming cost V 3 bases and J 0 bases, with 12 bases left between them.

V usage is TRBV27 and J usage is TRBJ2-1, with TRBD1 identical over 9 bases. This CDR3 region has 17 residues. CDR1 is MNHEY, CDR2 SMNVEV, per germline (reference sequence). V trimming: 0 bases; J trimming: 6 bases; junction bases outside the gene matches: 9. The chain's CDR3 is CASSLSAGTGSFNEQFF. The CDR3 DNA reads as TGTGCCAGCAGTTTATCAGCCGGGACAGGGTCGTTCAATGAGCAGTTCTTC.

As DNA, the CDR3 is TGTGCCAGCAGTACAAACAATGAGCAGTTCTTC. Its translation: CASSTNNEQFF. The rearrangement joins TRBV6-5 to TRBJ2-1; D unclear. This CDR3 spans 11 amino acids. Germline V gives CDR1 MNHEY, CDR2 SVGAGI. V was trimmed by 5 bases and J by 5 bases, leaving 4 bases between them.

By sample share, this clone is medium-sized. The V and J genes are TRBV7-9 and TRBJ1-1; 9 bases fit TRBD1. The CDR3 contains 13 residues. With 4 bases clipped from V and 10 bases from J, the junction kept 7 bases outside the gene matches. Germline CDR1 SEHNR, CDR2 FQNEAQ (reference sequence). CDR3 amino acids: CASSSSDRGSAFF. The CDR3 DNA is TGTGCCAGCAGCTCTTCGGACAGGGGATCAGCTTTCTTT. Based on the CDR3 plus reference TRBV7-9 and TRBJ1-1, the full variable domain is DTGVSQNPRHKITKRGQNVTFRCDPISEHNRLYWYRQTLGQGPEFLTYFQNEAQLEKSRLLSDRFSAERPKGSFSTLEIQRTEQGDSAMYLCASSSSDRGSAFFGQGTRLTVV.

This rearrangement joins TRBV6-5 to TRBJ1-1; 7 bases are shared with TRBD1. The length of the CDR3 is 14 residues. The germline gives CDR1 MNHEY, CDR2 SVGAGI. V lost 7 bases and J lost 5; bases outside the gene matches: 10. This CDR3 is CASTPGTVGTEAFF. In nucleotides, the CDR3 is TGTGCCAGCACCCCCGGGACAGTGGGGACTGAAGCTTTCTTT.

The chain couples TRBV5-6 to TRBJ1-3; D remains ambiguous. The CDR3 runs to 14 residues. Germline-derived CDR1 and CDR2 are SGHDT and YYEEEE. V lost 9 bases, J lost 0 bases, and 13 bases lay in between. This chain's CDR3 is CATRGSHSGNTIYF. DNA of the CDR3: TGTGCCACCCGGGGATCTCACTCTGGAAACACCATATATTTT. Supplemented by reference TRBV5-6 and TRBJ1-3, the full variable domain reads DAGVTQSPTHLIKTRGQQVTLRCSPKSGHDTVSWYQQALGQGPQFIFQYYEEEERQRGNFPDRFSGHQFPNYSSELNVNALLLGDSALYLCATRGSHSGNTIYFGEGSWLTVV.

The CDR3 reads CASSLVVGNEQFF. The CDR3, as DNA: TGTGCCAGCAGCTTAGTCGTGGGGAATGAGCAGTTCTTC. The chain uses TRBV5-6 and TRBJ2-1; D is unclear. This CDR3 is built from 13 residues. The V gene lost 2 bases and the J gene lost 7 bases, with 10 bases spanning the gap. Germline V gene data show CDR1 as SGHDT and CDR2 as YYEEEE.

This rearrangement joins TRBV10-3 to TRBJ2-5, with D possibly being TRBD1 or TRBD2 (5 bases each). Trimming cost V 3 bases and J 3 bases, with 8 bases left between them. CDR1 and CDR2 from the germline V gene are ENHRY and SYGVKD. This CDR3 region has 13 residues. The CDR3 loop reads CAISDGAKETQYF. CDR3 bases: TGTGCCATCAGTGACGGGGCGAAAGAGACCCAGTACTTC.

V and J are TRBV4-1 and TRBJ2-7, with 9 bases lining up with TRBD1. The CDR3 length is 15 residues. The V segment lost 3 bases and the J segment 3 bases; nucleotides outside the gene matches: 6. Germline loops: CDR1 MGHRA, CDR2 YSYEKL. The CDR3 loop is CASSHPTGQGYEQYF. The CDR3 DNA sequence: TGCGCCAGCAGCCACCCCACGGGACAGGGCTACGAGCAGTACTTC.

The CDR3 DNA reads TGTGCCAGCAGCCGGCCCTCCCTAAAGCAGTACTTC. Translated: CASSRPSLKQYF. This chain connects TRBV7-2 to TRBJ2-7, with D hard to call. CDR1 and CDR2 (germline): SGHTA, FQGNSA. V dropped 5 bases and J dropped 8 bases, with 13 bases sitting between them. This CDR3 is 12 amino acids long.

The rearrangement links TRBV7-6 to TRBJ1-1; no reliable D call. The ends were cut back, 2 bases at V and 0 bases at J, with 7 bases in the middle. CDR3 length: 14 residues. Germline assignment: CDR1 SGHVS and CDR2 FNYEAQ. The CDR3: CASSLNPMNTEAFF. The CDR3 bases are TGTGCCAGCAGCTTAAATCCCATGAACACTGAAGCTTTCTTT.

CDR3 amino acids: CASSIQAGGFLNEQFF. The CDR3 DNA follows: TGTGCCAGTAGTATTCAAGCGGGGGGTTTTCTGAATGAGCAGTTCTTC. The chain carries TRBV19 and TRBJ2-1, with 9 bases identical to TRBD2. Germline-derived CDR1 and CDR2 are LNHDA and SQIVND (reference sequence). This CDR3 has 16 amino acids. The V gene end was trimmed by 3 bases and the J gene end by 7 bases; junction bases not matched to a gene: 10.

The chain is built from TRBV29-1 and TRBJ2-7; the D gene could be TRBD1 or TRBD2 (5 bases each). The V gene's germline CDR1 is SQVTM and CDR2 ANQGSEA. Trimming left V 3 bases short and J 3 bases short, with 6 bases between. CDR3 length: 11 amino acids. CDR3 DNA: TGCAGCGTTGAGGGGGACTACGAGCAGTACTTC. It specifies CSVEGDYEQYF.

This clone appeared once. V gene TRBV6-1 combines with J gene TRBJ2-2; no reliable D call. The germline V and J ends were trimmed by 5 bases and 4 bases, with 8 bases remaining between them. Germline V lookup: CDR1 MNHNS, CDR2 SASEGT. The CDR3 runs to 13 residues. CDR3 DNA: TGTGCCAGCAGTCAACAGTTCACCGGGGAGCTGTTTTTT. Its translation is CASSQQFTGELFF.

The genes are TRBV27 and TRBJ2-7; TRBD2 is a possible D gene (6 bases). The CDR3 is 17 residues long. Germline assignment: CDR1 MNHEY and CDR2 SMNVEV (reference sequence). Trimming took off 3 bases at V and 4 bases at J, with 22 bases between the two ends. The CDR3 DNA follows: TGTGCCAGCAGTTTCCTTGGGACGTCCGGGGGTATGTACGAGCAGTACTTC. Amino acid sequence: CASSFLGTSGGMYEQYF.

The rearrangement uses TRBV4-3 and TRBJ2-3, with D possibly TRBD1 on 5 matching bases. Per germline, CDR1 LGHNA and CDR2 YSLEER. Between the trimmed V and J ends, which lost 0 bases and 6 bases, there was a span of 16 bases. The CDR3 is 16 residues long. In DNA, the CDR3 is TGCGCCAGCAGCCAAGAAGCAGGGCAACCCTCCGATACGCAGTATTTT. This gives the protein CASSQEAGQPSDTQYF.

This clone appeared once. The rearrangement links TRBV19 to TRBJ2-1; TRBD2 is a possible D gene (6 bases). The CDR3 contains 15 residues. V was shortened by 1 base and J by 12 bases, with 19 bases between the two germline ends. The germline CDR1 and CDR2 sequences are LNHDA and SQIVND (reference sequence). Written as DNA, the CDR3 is TGTGCCAGTAGTATAGGCCCAGCGACTAGTCGGGGGCAGTTCTTC. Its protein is CASSIGPATSRGQFF.

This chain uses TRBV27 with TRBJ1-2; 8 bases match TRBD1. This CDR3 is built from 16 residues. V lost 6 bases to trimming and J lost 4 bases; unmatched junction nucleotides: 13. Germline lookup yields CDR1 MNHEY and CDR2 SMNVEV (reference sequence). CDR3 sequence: CASSPTRTGLPYGYTF. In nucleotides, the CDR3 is TGTGCCAGCAGCCCGACCAGGACAGGGTTACCCTATGGCTACACCTTC.

The chain's CDR3 is CDHRQGRLGYGYTF. The CDR3 nucleotides read TGTGATCATCGGCAGGGACGGCTGGGCTATGGCTACACCTTC. The chain joins TRBV6-1 to TRBJ1-2; D may be TRBD1 (5 bases). This CDR3 is 14 amino acids long. Germline V gene lookup returns CDR1 MNHNS and CDR2 SASEGT.

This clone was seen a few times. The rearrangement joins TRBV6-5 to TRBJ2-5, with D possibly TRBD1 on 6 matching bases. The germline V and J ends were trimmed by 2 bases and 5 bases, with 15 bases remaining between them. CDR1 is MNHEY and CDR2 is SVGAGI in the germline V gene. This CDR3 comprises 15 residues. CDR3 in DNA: TGTGCCAGCAGTTACGGGGGCAGGGAAGAGGAGACCCAGTACTTC. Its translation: CASSYGGREEETQYF.

The CDR3 bases are TGTGCCAGCAGCTTAGTGCCCCCCGCCACAGATACGCAGTATTTT. Protein: CASSLVPPATDTQYF. J is TRBJ2-3 and V is TRBV7-9; D gene unclear. CDR3 size: 15 residues. CDR1 and CDR2 from the germline V gene are SEHNR and FQNEAQ (reference sequence). Trimming took 1 base from V and 2 from J, leaving 10 bases between them.

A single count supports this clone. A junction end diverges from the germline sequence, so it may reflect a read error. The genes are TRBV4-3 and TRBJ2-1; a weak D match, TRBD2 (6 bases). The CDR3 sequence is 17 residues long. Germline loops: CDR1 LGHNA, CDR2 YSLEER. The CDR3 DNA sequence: TGCGCCAGCAGCCAAGGGTTTATGGTGCAGGACTACAATGAGCAGCTCTTC. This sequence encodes CASSQGFMVQDYNEQLF.

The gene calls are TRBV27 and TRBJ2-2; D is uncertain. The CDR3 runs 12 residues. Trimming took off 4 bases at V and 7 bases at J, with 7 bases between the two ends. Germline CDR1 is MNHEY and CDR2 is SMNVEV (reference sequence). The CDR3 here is CASSSGGGELFF. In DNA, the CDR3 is TGTGCCAGCAGTTCGGGTGGCGGGGAGCTGTTTTTT.

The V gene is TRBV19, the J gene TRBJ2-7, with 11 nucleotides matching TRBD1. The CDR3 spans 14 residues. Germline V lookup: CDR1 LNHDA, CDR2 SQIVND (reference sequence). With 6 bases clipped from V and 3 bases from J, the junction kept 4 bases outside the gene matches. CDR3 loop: CASRAGTGGYEQYF. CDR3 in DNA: TGTGCCAGTAGAGCCGGGACAGGGGGCTACGAGCAGTACTTC.

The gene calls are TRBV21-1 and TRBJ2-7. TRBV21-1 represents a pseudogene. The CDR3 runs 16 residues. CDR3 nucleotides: TGTGCCAGCAGCAACTACCGGGCCGTATTTCCTTACGAGCAGTACTTC. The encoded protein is CASSNYRAVFPYEQYF.

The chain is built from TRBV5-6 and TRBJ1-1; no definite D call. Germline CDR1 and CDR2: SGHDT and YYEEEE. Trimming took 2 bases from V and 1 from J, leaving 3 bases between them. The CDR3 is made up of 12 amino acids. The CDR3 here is CASSFGNTEAFF. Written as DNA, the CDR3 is TGTGCCAGCAGCTTTGGGAACACTGAAGCTTTCTTT. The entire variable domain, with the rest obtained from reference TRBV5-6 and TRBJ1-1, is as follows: DAGVTQSPTHLIKTRGQQVTLRCSPKSGHDTVSWYQQALGQGPQFIFQYYEEEERQRGNFPDRFSGHQFPNYSSELNVNALLLGDSALYLCASSFGNTEAFFGQGTRLTVV.